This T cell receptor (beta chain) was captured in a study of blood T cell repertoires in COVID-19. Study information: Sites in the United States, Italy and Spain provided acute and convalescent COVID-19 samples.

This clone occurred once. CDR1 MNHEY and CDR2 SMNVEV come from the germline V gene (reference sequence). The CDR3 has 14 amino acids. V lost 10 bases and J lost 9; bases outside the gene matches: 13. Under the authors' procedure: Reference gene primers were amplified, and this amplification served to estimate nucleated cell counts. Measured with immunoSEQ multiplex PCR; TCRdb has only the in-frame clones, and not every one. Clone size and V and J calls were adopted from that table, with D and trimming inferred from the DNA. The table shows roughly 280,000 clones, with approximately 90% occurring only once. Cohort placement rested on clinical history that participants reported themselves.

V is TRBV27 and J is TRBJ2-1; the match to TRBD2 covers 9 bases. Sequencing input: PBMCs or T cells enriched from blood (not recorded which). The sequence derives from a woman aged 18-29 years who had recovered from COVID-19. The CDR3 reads CATNRVSGGGEQFF. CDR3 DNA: TGTGCCACCAACCGGGTTAGCGGGGGAGGTGAGCAGTTCTTC.